These 21 T cell receptor beta chains were sequenced from one sample in a study of cytotoxic CD8 clonotypes in ibrutinib-treated CLL. Generated by immunoSEQ multiplex PCR, the TCRdb table keeps only in-frame clones and is missing some. The sample has about 200,000 clones, 70% seen once. Sequenced here: PBMCs, sampled after 12 months of ibrutinib treatment. Source of these receptors: a human donor with chronic lymphocytic leukemia.

The gene calls are TRBV5-1 and TRBJ2-3; D may be TRBD1 (5 bases). The CDR3 is 14 residues long. Germline V lookup: CDR1 SGHRS, CDR2 YFSETQ. The ends were cut back, 7 bases at V and 0 bases at J, with 12 bases in the middle. This chain's CDR3 is CASSWGSSTDTQYF. The CDR3 DNA follows: TGCGCCAGCTCATGGGGCAGTAGCACAGATACGCAGTATTTT.

The chain combines TRBV11-1 with TRBJ2-2; D unresolved. Trimming took off 8 bases at V and 4 bases at J, with 8 bases between the two ends. The CDR3 totals 12 residues. Germline V gene sequence: CDR1 SGHAT, CDR2 FQDESV (reference sequence). CDR3 loop: CASAWGTGELFF. The CDR3 nucleotides read TGTGCCAGCGCTTGGGGCACCGGGGAGCTGTTTTTT.

This clone has ten or more counts. The chain recombines TRBV6-5 with TRBJ1-5, with 10 nucleotides matching TRBD1. Germline V gene data show CDR1 as MNHEY and CDR2 as SVGAGI. The CDR3 extends over 15 amino acids. Germline trimming cut 6 bases from V and 3 bases from J; bases unmatched to any gene: 5. The CDR3 region has the DNA TGTGCCAGCAGAAGACAGGGGGCGATCAATCAGCCCCAGCATTTT. Protein sequence: CASRRQGAINQPQHF.

The V and J genes are TRBV4-1 and TRBJ2-1; 7 positions match TRBD1. J gave up 10 bases and V 0 bases, and 3 bases lay outside the gene matches. The CDR3 length is 13 residues. The germline CDR1 and CDR2 sequences are MGHRA and YSYEKL. The chain's CDR3 is CASSQEGQKEQFF. CDR3 DNA: TGCGCCAGCAGCCAAGAGGGACAGAAGGAGCAGTTCTTC.

V gene TRBV25-1 combines with J gene TRBJ2-5; a possible D gene is TRBD2 (7 bases). Germline V gene lookup returns CDR1 MGHDK and CDR2 SYGVNS. The CDR3 contains 16 residues. The V end was cut by 6 bases, the J end by 5 bases, with 22 bases between. This CDR3 is CASSLAGGGAHETQYF. The CDR3 coding sequence is TGTGCCAGCAGCCTGGCCGGTGGGGGGGCCCATGAGACCCAGTACTTC.

This rearrangement joins TRBV9 to TRBJ2-7, with D perhaps TRBD2 (5 bases). The CDR3 extends over 15 amino acids. V lost 3 bases and J 2 bases, leaving 15 bases between the germline ends. Germline V gene data show CDR1 as SGDLS and CDR2 as YYNGEE. The CDR3 spells CASSARGHSPYEQYF. In nucleotides, the CDR3 is TGTGCCAGCAGCGCCCGAGGGCACTCTCCCTACGAGCAGTACTTC.

The CDR3 here is CASTKPGAGDTQYF. The CDR3 DNA reads TGCGCCAGCACCAAGCCAGGGGCTGGAGATACGCAGTATTTT. The rearrangement links TRBV5-1 to TRBJ2-3; TRBD1 might be the D (6 bases). Trimming stripped 6 bases from V and 5 bases from J, with 16 bases between. CDR3 size: 14 residues. The germline CDR1 and CDR2 sequences are SGHRS and YFSETQ.

The V and J genes are TRBV27 and TRBJ2-3; D is perhaps TRBD1 or TRBD2 (6 bases each). The V gene lost 5 bases and the J gene lost 4 bases, with 22 bases spanning the gap. The CDR3 contains 17 residues. Germline V CDR1 and CDR2: MNHEY, SMNVEV (reference sequence). The CDR3 loop is CASSLGGLRGDADTQYF. CDR3 DNA: TGTGCCAGCAGTCTGGGAGGTTTAAGGGGGGATGCAGATACGCAGTATTTT.

The V gene is TRBV11-3, the J gene TRBJ2-7; 9 bases line up with TRBD1. V shed 6 bases and J 7 bases; nucleotides not matched to a gene: 13. Germline V CDR1 and CDR2: SGHNT, YENEEA. The CDR3 spans 15 residues. CDR3 nucleotide sequence: TGTGCCAGCAGTCCGGGGGGACAGGGCCTAAAAGAGCAGTACTTC. This sequence encodes CASSPGGQGLKEQYF.

The chain recombines TRBV27 with TRBJ2-1; 11 bases fit TRBD2. The length of the CDR3 is 16 residues. CDR1 is MNHEY, CDR2 SMNVEV, per germline (reference sequence). V lost 5 bases to trimming and J lost 8 bases; unmatched junction nucleotides: 11. The CDR3 sequence is CASSRPFSGRADEQFF. The DNA of the CDR3 is TGTGCCAGCAGTCGCCCTTTTAGCGGGAGGGCAGATGAGCAGTTCTTC.

The gene calls are TRBV9 and TRBJ2-1, with TRBD2 matching 12 bases. Germline CDR1 and CDR2: SGDLS and YYNGEE. This CDR3 is built from 16 residues. V lost 0 bases, J lost 8 bases, and 6 bases stayed unmatched. CDR3 sequence (DNA): TGTGCCAGCAGCGTAGAGGCTAGCGGGGGGGCGGATGAGCAGTTCTTC. Residues: CASSVEASGGADEQFF.

J is TRBJ2-2 and V is TRBV29-1; 10 bases map to TRBD2. Germline values: CDR1 SQVTM, CDR2 ANQGSEA. The CDR3 contains 19 residues. The trim removed 5 bases at V and 0 bases at J, leaving 15 bases unmatched. CDR3: CSVFEPGLASYSNTGELFF. In DNA form, the CDR3 reads TGCAGCGTTTTCGAACCGGGACTAGCGTCTTATTCGAACACCGGGGAGCTGTTTTTT.

V usage is TRBV19 and J usage is TRBJ2-2; possible D gene TRBD2, 6 bases. Germline V gene data show CDR1 as LNHDA and CDR2 as SQIVND (reference sequence). The CDR3 extends over 19 amino acids. Trimming took 4 bases from V and 5 from J, leaving 26 bases between them. CDR3 residues: CASSRWGDLRWDTTGELFF. The DNA for the CDR3 is TGTGCCAGTAGTAGGTGGGGGGACCTCAGATGGGATACGACCGGGGAGCTGTTTTTT.

This clone was found a few times. The chain employs TRBV7-9 and TRBJ2-2; the D gene is possibly TRBD1 (5 bases). V shed 7 bases and J shed 1 base, with 10 bases lying between them. The germline V gene encodes CDR1 SEHNR and CDR2 FQNEAQ (reference sequence). The CDR3 is 14 amino acids. CDR3 in DNA: TGTGCCAGCAAGTGGCAGGGGAACACCGGGGAGCTGTTTTTT. The encoded protein is CASKWQGNTGELFF.

This chain uses TRBV9 with TRBJ2-1; unclear D gene. The germline V gene encodes CDR1 SGDLS and CDR2 YYNGEE. The CDR3 extends over 13 amino acids. The germline V and J ends were trimmed by 3 bases and 7 bases, with 11 bases remaining between them. DNA for the CDR3: TGTGCCAGCAGCGGTCCGGCCCTGAATGAGCAGTTCTTC. Translation gives CASSGPALNEQFF.

The rearrangement uses TRBV5-1 and TRBJ1-1, with 12 bases that match TRBD1. Losses at the gene ends were 5 bases for V and 3 bases for J; bases not matched to a gene: 14. Germline CDR1 and CDR2: SGHRS and YFSETQ. The CDR3 totals 18 residues. CDR3 DNA sequence: TGCGCCAGCAGTTCCACCGGGACAGGGGGCTATGGGGACACTGAAGCTTTCTTT. Its translation is CASSSTGTGGYGDTEAFF.

CDR3 DNA sequence: TGTGCCAGTAGTCGGGGACTAGCGAACACCGGGGAGCTGTTTTTT. Protein: CASSRGLANTGELFF. This chain links TRBV19 with TRBJ2-2; 8 bases map to TRBD2. The germline V gene has CDR1 LNHDA and CDR2 SQIVND (reference sequence). Losses at the gene ends were 5 bases for V and 0 bases for J; bases not matched to a gene: 2. The CDR3 is 15 residues long.

The chain combines TRBV7-2 with TRBJ2-3; 14 bases align to TRBD2. Germline CDR1 is SGHTA and CDR2 is FQGNSA. Germline trimming cut 5 bases from V and 6 bases from J; bases unmatched to any gene: 7. The CDR3 loop spans 16 amino acids. CDR3 loop: CASSLGLAGGSDTQYF. DNA of the CDR3: TGTGCCAGCAGCCTTGGACTAGCGGGAGGTTCTGATACGCAGTATTTT.

This clone has a handful of counts. This chain connects TRBV28 to TRBJ1-2; D is unclear. Germline V gene sequence: CDR1 MDHEN, CDR2 SYDVKM. V lost 6 bases to trimming and J lost 2 bases, with 13 bases between them. This CDR3 comprises 14 residues. The CDR3 reads CASSPTILNYGYTF. In DNA form, the CDR3 reads TGTGCCAGCAGCCCCACGATCCTAAACTATGGCTACACCTTC.

The chain links TRBV7-9 to TRBJ2-7; D may be TRBD1 (6 bases). Germline lookup yields CDR1 SEHNR and CDR2 FQNEAQ (reference sequence). This CDR3 comprises 14 residues. V lost 2 bases and J 2 bases, leaving 10 bases between the germline ends. The CDR3 sequence: CASSLKQGPYEQYF. The CDR3 DNA reads TGTGCCAGCAGCTTAAAACAGGGCCCCTACGAGCAGTACTTC. The full variable domain, with the rest looked up from reference TRBV7-9 and TRBJ2-7, is DTGVSQNPRHKITKRGQNVTFRCDPISEHNRLYWYRQTLGQGPEFLTYFQNEAQLEKSRLLSDRFSAERPKGSFSTLEIQRTEQGDSAMYLCASSLKQGPYEQYFGPGTRLTVT.

The rearrangement links TRBV7-6 to TRBJ2-7; D gene unclear. The germline V gene encodes CDR1 SGHVS and CDR2 FNYEAQ. V was trimmed by 0 bases and J by 6 bases, leaving 9 bases between them. The CDR3 is 13 amino acids. The CDR3 bases are TGTGCCAGCAGCTTAGCTAAGCGAGGCGAGCAGTACTTC. The encoded protein is CASSLAKRGEQYF. The full variable domain, its missing parts supplied by reference TRBV7-6 and TRBJ2-7, is GAGVSQSPRYKVTKRGQDVALRCDPISGHVSLYWYRQALGQGPEFLTYFNYEAQQDKSGLPNDRFSAERPEGSISTLTIQRTEQRDSAMYRCASSLAKRGEQYFGPGTRLTVT.